This is a list of T cell receptor beta chains from one sample in a study of long-term antiretroviral therapy in people with HIV. TCRdb's table, derived via immunoSEQ multiplex PCR, lists solely in-frame clones and lacks some. The sample lists roughly 19,000 clones; over 80% were seen once. The sample consisted of unsorted PBMCs, taken 1.2 years after starting antiretroviral therapy. The receptors stem from a woman aged 40 to 55 with HIV. CDR3s include the opening cysteine and the closing phenylalanine or tryptophan. The order of the fields is J gene, D gene, clone size, V gene, CDR3 DNA, CDR3 protein. The D gene is left open where the match is weak. A clone size is listed for some rows: how often the clone was seen (once, few, many), or a class if it is expanded.

J gene: TRBJ2-7
D gene: -
clone size: -
V gene: TRBV20-1
CDR3 DNA: TGCAGTGCGGTCGCCGAGAAGCAGTACTTC
CDR3 protein: CSAVAEKQYF

J gene: TRBJ2-7
D gene: -
clone size: -
V gene: TRBV19
CDR3 DNA: TGTGCCAGTAGTATAGGGTCCAGCTCCTACGAGCAGTACTTC
CDR3 protein: CASSIGSSSYEQYF

J gene: TRBJ2-7
D gene: -
clone size: -
V gene: TRBV11-2
CDR3 DNA: TGTGCCAGCAGCTTACCACAGGTCAGGGGCGAGCAGTACTTC
CDR3 protein: CASSLPQVRGEQYF

J gene: TRBJ1-4
D gene: -
clone size: -
V gene: TRBV19
CDR3 DNA: TGTGCCAGTAGTCGCGGAGCAACTAATGAAAAACTGTTTTTT
CDR3 protein: CASSRGATNEKLFF

J gene: TRBJ2-7
D gene: -
clone size: -
V gene: TRBV18
CDR3 DNA: TGTGCCAGCTCACCACTAGAAGGTCGCGAGCAGTACTTC
CDR3 protein: CASSPLEGREQYF

J gene: TRBJ1-1
D gene: -
clone size: -
V gene: TRBV10-3
CDR3 DNA: TGTGCCATCACGAGGGGGGGCTACAACACTGAAGCTTTCTTT
CDR3 protein: CAITRGGYNTEAFF

J gene: TRBJ2-1
D gene: -
clone size: -
V gene: TRBV6-1
CDR3 DNA: TGTGCCAGCAGTGAAGAGGGGACGCTTTACAATGAGCAGTTCTTC
CDR3 protein: CASSEEGTLYNEQFF

J gene: TRBJ1-2
D gene: TRBD1
clone size: -
V gene: TRBV12-5
CDR3 DNA: TGTGCTAGTGGTTTAGGGACAGGGGAATGGTATGGCTACACCTTC
CDR3 protein: CASGLGTGEWYGYTF

J gene: TRBJ2-3
D gene: -
clone size: once
V gene: TRBV6-6
CDR3 DNA: TGTGCCAGCAAACTCGGCCCTGTAGGCACAGATACGCAGTATTTT
CDR3 protein: CASKLGPVGTDTQYF

J gene: TRBJ1-2
D gene: TRBD1
clone size: -
V gene: TRBV5-1
CDR3 DNA: TGCGCCAGCAGCCCGGGACAGGGGGCGTCGGGCTACACCTTC
CDR3 protein: CASSPGQGASGYTF